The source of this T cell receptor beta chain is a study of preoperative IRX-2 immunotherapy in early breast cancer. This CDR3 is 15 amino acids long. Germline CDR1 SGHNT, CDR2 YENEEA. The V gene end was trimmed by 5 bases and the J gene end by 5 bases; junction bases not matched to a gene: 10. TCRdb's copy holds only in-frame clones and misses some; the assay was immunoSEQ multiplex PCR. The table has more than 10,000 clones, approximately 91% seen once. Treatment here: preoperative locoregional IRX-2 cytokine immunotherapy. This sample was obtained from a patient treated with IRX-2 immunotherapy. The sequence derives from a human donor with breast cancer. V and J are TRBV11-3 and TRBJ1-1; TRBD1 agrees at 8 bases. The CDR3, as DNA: TGTGCCAGCAGCCTGATGGGACAGGCACGGACTGAAGCTTTCTTT. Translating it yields CASSLMGQARTEAFF.